These T cell receptor beta chains were read from a single sample in a study of CD4 T cells in relation to SARS-CoV-2 and coronaviruses. For these TCRs, the target antigens are not known. Clones were sequenced by immunoSEQ multiplex PCR, and TCRdb holds only the in-frame ones, with some missing. The table shows 40,000 or so clones, with 82% occurring only once. The specimen was naive CD4+ T cells from PBMCs, cultured in vitro. Receptors were obtained from an adult with COVID-19. Each CDR3 is given with its conserved first and last residue. The D gene is left open where the match is weak. Clone sizes are given selectively: once, few, many, or a class where the clone is expanded.

j_gene: TRBJ2-7; v_gene: TRBV28; d_gene: TRBD2; abundance: -; CDR3aa: CASSVGRENEQYF; CDR3nt: TGTGCCAGCAGTGTTGGGCGGGAGAACGAGCAGTACTTC
j_gene: TRBJ2-1; v_gene: TRBV5-1; d_gene: TRBD2; abundance: -; CDR3aa: CASSLEAGGPWNEQFF; CDR3nt: TGCGCCAGCAGCTTGGAGGCGGGAGGGCCGTGGAATGAGCAGTTCTTC
j_gene: TRBJ2-7; v_gene: TRBV6-5; d_gene: TRBD2; abundance: -; CDR3aa: CASGRAGGEQYF; CDR3nt: TGTGCCAGCGGGAGGGCAGGAGGGGAGCAGTACTTC
j_gene: TRBJ1-1; v_gene: TRBV7-8; d_gene: -; abundance: -; CDR3aa: CASSSRGGSRTEAFF; CDR3nt: TGTGCCAGCAGCTCTCGGGGGGGATCAAGGACTGAAGCTTTCTTT
j_gene: TRBJ2-2; v_gene: TRBV28; d_gene: TRBD2; abundance: once; CDR3aa: CASSFRSWLAGGPGSYTGELFF; CDR3nt: TGTGCCAGCAGTTTTCGATCGTGGCTAGCGGGAGGGCCTGGGTCTTACACCGGGGAGCTGTTTTTT
j_gene: TRBJ1-2; v_gene: TRBV15; d_gene: -; abundance: -; CDR3aa: CATSSTNDWSGYTF; CDR3nt: TGTGCCACCAGCTCGACGAATGACTGGAGTGGCTACACCTTC
j_gene: TRBJ2-5; v_gene: TRBV5-4; d_gene: -; abundance: -; CDR3aa: CASSLGGGPGRETQYF; CDR3nt: TGTGCCAGCAGCTTGGGAGGGGGGCCAGGAAGGGAGACCCAGTACTTC
j_gene: TRBJ2-7; v_gene: TRBV30; d_gene: TRBD1; abundance: few; CDR3aa: CAWSYMTGRYEQYF; CDR3nt: TGTGCCTGGAGCTATATGACAGGGCGATACGAGCAGTACTTC
j_gene: TRBJ1-2; v_gene: TRBV7-7; d_gene: TRBD1; abundance: -; CDR3aa: CASRPTGGPNYGYTF; CDR3nt: TGTGCCAGCAGGCCGACAGGGGGACCTAACTATGGCTACACCTTC
j_gene: TRBJ2-4; v_gene: TRBV6-2/TRBV6-3; d_gene: TRBD2; abundance: -; CDR3aa: CASSYSTSGRAVFENIQYF; CDR3nt: TGTGCCAGCAGTTACTCCACTAGCGGGAGGGCGGTTTTCGAAAACATTCAGTACTTC
j_gene: TRBJ2-3; v_gene: TRBV7-9; d_gene: TRBD1; abundance: -; CDR3aa: CASSRQGAQYF; CDR3nt: TGTGCCAGCAGCCGACAGGGGGCGCAGTATTTT
j_gene: TRBJ2-7; v_gene: TRBV9; d_gene: TRBD2; abundance: -; CDR3aa: CASSVGPSGVSYEQYF; CDR3nt: TGTGCCAGCAGCGTAGGCCCCAGCGGGGTCTCCTACGAGCAGTACTTC
j_gene: TRBJ2-5; v_gene: TRBV5-6; d_gene: -; abundance: once; CDR3aa: CASSYTETQYF; CDR3nt: TGTGCCAGCAGCTACACCGAGACCCAGTACTTC
j_gene: TRBJ2-7; v_gene: TRBV2; d_gene: -; abundance: -; CDR3aa: CASSDRMSYEQYF; CDR3nt: TGTGCCAGCAGCGACAGGATGTCCTACGAGCAGTACTTC
j_gene: TRBJ2-7; v_gene: TRBV6-5; d_gene: TRBD1; abundance: -; CDR3aa: CASTGTGGYEQYF; CDR3nt: TGTGCCAGCACCGGGACAGGAGGATACGAGCAGTACTTC
j_gene: TRBJ2-7; v_gene: TRBV28; d_gene: TRBD2; abundance: -; CDR3aa: CASTLGPLSAGGPVHEQYF; CDR3nt: TGTGCCAGCACTTTAGGGCCCCTTTCAGCGGGAGGGCCCGTCCACGAGCAGTACTTC
j_gene: TRBJ1-4; v_gene: TRBV6-5; d_gene: -; abundance: -; CDR3aa: CASSSMTTTNEKLFF; CDR3nt: TGTGCCAGCAGTTCCATGACAACAACTAATGAAAAACTGTTTTTT
j_gene: TRBJ2-1; v_gene: TRBV28; d_gene: -; abundance: -; CDR3aa: CASSLGGSYNEQFF; CDR3nt: TGTGCCAGCAGTTTGGGTGGCTCCTACAATGAGCAGTTCTTC
j_gene: TRBJ1-5; v_gene: TRBV28; d_gene: -; abundance: -; CDR3aa: CASRLGLVGQPQHF; CDR3nt: TGTGCCAGCAGGTTAGGCCTAGTGGGTCAGCCCCAGCATTTT
j_gene: TRBJ2-1; v_gene: TRBV28; d_gene: -; abundance: -; CDR3aa: CASSLIGTSTYNEQFF; CDR3nt: TGTGCCAGCAGTTTAATTGGGACATCTACCTACAATGAGCAGTTCTTC
j_gene: TRBJ2-1; v_gene: TRBV6-2/TRBV6-3; d_gene: TRBD2; abundance: few; CDR3aa: CASSPRPGLAAYNEQFF; CDR3nt: TGTGCCAGCAGTCCCCGACCGGGACTAGCAGCTTACAATGAGCAGTTCTTC
j_gene: TRBJ2-5; v_gene: TRBV19; d_gene: TRBD2; abundance: -; CDR3aa: CASSIGGVGETQYF; CDR3nt: TGTGCCAGTAGTATCGGGGGGGTGGGCGAGACCCAGTACTTC
j_gene: TRBJ2-7; v_gene: TRBV14; d_gene: TRBD2; abundance: -; CDR3aa: CASSLGGRAIYEQYF; CDR3nt: TGTGCCAGCAGCCTGGGCGGGAGGGCCATCTACGAGCAGTACTTC
j_gene: TRBJ2-1; v_gene: TRBV30; d_gene: -; abundance: -; CDR3aa: CAWIRRVVNEQFF; CDR3nt: TGTGCCTGGATAAGGCGGGTAGTCAATGAGCAGTTCTTC
j_gene: TRBJ1-6; v_gene: TRBV30; d_gene: -; abundance: few; CDR3aa: CAWSSGRSNSPLHF; CDR3nt: TGTGCCTGGAGTTCGGGCAGGAGTAATTCACCCCTCCACTTT
j_gene: TRBJ2-2; v_gene: TRBV6-5; d_gene: -; abundance: -; CDR3aa: CASGRNTGELFF; CDR3nt: TGTGCCAGCGGGAGGAACACCGGGGAGCTGTTTTTT
j_gene: TRBJ2-1; v_gene: TRBV2; d_gene: TRBD2; abundance: -; CDR3aa: CASIAPWLAGVVNEQFF; CDR3nt: TGTGCCAGCATTGCCCCCTGGCTAGCGGGAGTGGTAAATGAGCAGTTCTTC
j_gene: TRBJ2-7; v_gene: TRBV14; d_gene: TRBD2; abundance: -; CDR3aa: CASSQDPASGRFEQYF; CDR3nt: TGTGCCAGCAGCCAAGACCCGGCTAGCGGGAGGTTCGAGCAGTACTTC
j_gene: TRBJ2-5; v_gene: TRBV7-7; d_gene: -; abundance: -; CDR3aa: CASSSPGLQETQYF; CDR3nt: TGTGCCAGCAGCTCCCCGGGACTGCAAGAGACCCAGTACTTC
j_gene: TRBJ2-7; v_gene: TRBV10-3; d_gene: TRBD2; abundance: once; CDR3aa: CAISETPGRSVYF; CDR3nt: TGTGCCATCAGTGAAACACCCGGGAGGTCCGTGTACTTC
j_gene: TRBJ1-3; v_gene: TRBV6-5; d_gene: -; abundance: once; CDR3aa: CASSMEQGEWNTIYF; CDR3nt: TGTGCCAGCAGTATGGAACAGGGAGAGTGGAACACCATATATTTT
j_gene: TRBJ2-7; v_gene: TRBV30; d_gene: -; abundance: -; CDR3aa: CAWSVITRTVLF; CDR3nt: TGTGCCTGGAGTGTTATCACCCGGACAGTCCTCTTC
j_gene: TRBJ1-2; v_gene: TRBV14; d_gene: -; abundance: -; CDR3aa: CASRPSGASGGYTF; CDR3nt: TGTGCCAGCAGGCCATCGGGGGCGTCGGGTGGCTACACCTTC
j_gene: TRBJ1-4; v_gene: TRBV25-1; d_gene: TRBD1; abundance: -; CDR3aa: CASSEWSGGNEKLFF; CDR3nt: TGTGCCAGCAGTGAATGGTCAGGGGGAAATGAAAAACTGTTTTTT
j_gene: TRBJ2-5; v_gene: TRBV7-3; d_gene: TRBD2; abundance: once; CDR3aa: CASSLPVRQRGGETQYF; CDR3nt: TGTGCCAGCAGCTTACCGGTTCGTCAGCGGGGGGGAGAGACCCAGTACTTC
j_gene: TRBJ2-2; v_gene: TRBV5-1; d_gene: -; abundance: once; CDR3aa: CASSLYVAGPTGELFF; CDR3nt: TGCGCCAGCAGCTTGTATGTTGCGGGGCCCACCGGGGAGCTGTTTTTT
j_gene: TRBJ2-7; v_gene: TRBV3-1/TRBV3-2; d_gene: -; abundance: -; CDR3aa: CASSQDRRGRREQYF; CDR3nt: TGTGCCAGCAGCCAAGATAGGAGGGGACGGCGCGAGCAGTACTTC
j_gene: TRBJ2-7; v_gene: TRBV30; d_gene: -; abundance: -; CDR3aa: CAWSASGTPPYEQYF; CDR3nt: TGTGCCTGGAGTGCCTCGGGTACTCCCCCCTACGAGCAGTACTTC
j_gene: TRBJ2-3; v_gene: TRBV30; d_gene: -; abundance: -; CDR3aa: CAWSVLGGGTDTQYF; CDR3nt: TGTGCCTGGAGTGTTCTGGGAGGGGGGACAGATACGCAGTATTTT
j_gene: TRBJ2-2; v_gene: TRBV6-2/TRBV6-3; d_gene: TRBD2; abundance: -; CDR3aa: CASSRTGLRNTGELFF; CDR3nt: TGTGCCAGCAGCCGGACGGGACTAAGGAACACCGGGGAGCTGTTTTTT
j_gene: TRBJ2-7; v_gene: TRBV5-1; d_gene: TRBD1; abundance: -; CDR3aa: CASSEAPGQNYEQYF; CDR3nt: TGCGCCAGCAGCGAGGCCCCGGGACAGAATTACGAGCAGTACTTC
j_gene: TRBJ2-1; v_gene: TRBV4-3; d_gene: -; abundance: -; CDR3aa: CASSQDGLKDEQFF; CDR3nt: TGCGCCAGCAGCCAAGATGGCCTAAAAGATGAGCAGTTCTTC
j_gene: TRBJ1-2; v_gene: TRBV9; d_gene: -; abundance: once; CDR3aa: CASSADLWYGYTF; CDR3nt: TGTGCCAGCAGCGCGGACTTGTGGTATGGCTACACCTTC
j_gene: TRBJ2-5; v_gene: TRBV6-1; d_gene: -; abundance: once; CDR3aa: CASSEGGMRRETQYF; CDR3nt: TGTGCCAGCAGTGAAGGAGGAATGCGCCGGGAGACCCAGTACTTC
j_gene: TRBJ2-6; v_gene: TRBV18; d_gene: -; abundance: once; CDR3aa: CASSPPPQAGANVLTF; CDR3nt: TGTGCCAGCTCACCACCCCCCCAAGCGGGGGCCAACGTCCTGACTTTC
j_gene: TRBJ2-3; v_gene: TRBV28; d_gene: -; abundance: -; CDR3aa: CAIRETSTDTQYF; CDR3nt: TGTGCCATAAGGGAAACTAGCACAGATACGCAGTATTTT
j_gene: TRBJ2-6; v_gene: TRBV6-6; d_gene: TRBD1; abundance: once; CDR3aa: CASSRVGARGLGANVLTF; CDR3nt: TGTGCCAGCAGTCGTGTGGGGGCGAGGGGGCTGGGGGCCAACGTCCTGACTTTC
j_gene: TRBJ2-1; v_gene: TRBV28; d_gene: -; abundance: -; CDR3aa: CASSLSSGSNEQFF; CDR3nt: TGTGCCAGCAGTTTATCTTCGGGGAGCAATGAGCAGTTCTTC
j_gene: TRBJ1-1; v_gene: TRBV7-9; d_gene: -; abundance: -; CDR3aa: CASRIRGRGDEAFF; CDR3nt: TGTGCCAGCAGAATTAGGGGCAGGGGCGATGAAGCTTTCTTT
j_gene: TRBJ2-3; v_gene: TRBV12-3/TRBV12-4; d_gene: TRBD2; abundance: -; CDR3aa: CASRLGGADTQYF; CDR3nt: TGTGCCAGCAGGCTGGGGGGGGCAGATACGCAGTATTTT
j_gene: TRBJ2-7; v_gene: TRBV7-9; d_gene: -; abundance: few; CDR3aa: CASTPGTNTYEQYF; CDR3nt: TGTGCCAGCACCCCGGGGACAAATACCTACGAGCAGTACTTC
j_gene: TRBJ1-4; v_gene: TRBV6-6; d_gene: -; abundance: -; CDR3aa: CASTDEFATNEKLFF; CDR3nt: TGTGCCAGCACCGACGAGTTTGCAACTAATGAAAAACTGTTTTTT
j_gene: TRBJ2-2; v_gene: TRBV7-2; d_gene: TRBD2; abundance: -; CDR3aa: CASSFTSGSAGELFF; CDR3nt: TGTGCCAGCAGCTTTACTAGCGGGAGCGCCGGGGAGCTGTTTTTT
j_gene: TRBJ1-6; v_gene: TRBV4-3; d_gene: TRBD1; abundance: -; CDR3aa: CASSQGTGGYNSPLHF; CDR3nt: TGCGCCAGCAGCCAAGGGACAGGGGGATATAATTCACCCCTCCACTTT
j_gene: TRBJ2-2; v_gene: TRBV7-3; d_gene: -; abundance: -; CDR3aa: CASSSRGGVLELFF; CDR3nt: TGTGCCAGCAGCTCCCGAGGCGGCGTCCTGGAGCTGTTTTTT